The TCR beta chain described here comes from a study of regulatory T cells in long-lasting Graves disease. Study overall: Persistent cases were those of Graves' disease that involved over 5 years of antithyroid drugs with positive TSH receptor antibodies. General study points: The study found persistent patients shared more public clonotypes (roughly 2,600) than new patients (around 870).

Remarks on this clonotype: Its antigen is still unknown.

CDR3 regions were amplified by Arm-PCR using iRepertoire HTBI primers to build TCR beta libraries. Authors' data handling: Analysis of the samples identified 50 to 70 TRBV and 14 TRBJ segments. MiXCR, run by TCRdb on the multiplex PCR reads, gives a single entry per CDR3 protein. These V and J calls rely on TCRdb rather than the paper's analysis. Here the sample spans 500,000 to 800,000 distinct CDR3 sequences, about 32% being singletons. The time point is: persistent/refractory GD, antithyroid drugs over 5 years with positive TRAb. Making the TCR library involved RNA that had been extracted from PBMCs. The TCR comes from a female donor with Graves disease. The input for sequencing was peripheral blood mononuclear cells (PBMCs), taken when the disease was refractory, from a patient treated with antithyroid drugs.

The DNA for the CDR3 is TGCAGCGTTGAAGGCGCGGTAACAGGCTCCTACGAGCAGTACTTC. Its protein is CSVEGAVTGSYEQYF. The V call is TRBV29-1, the J call TRBJ2-7; tentative D call: TRBD1 (5 bases). Looked up from germline, CDR1 is SQVTM and CDR2 is ANQGSEA. The V end lost 1 base, the J end lost 0 bases, and 13 bases lay between the germline ends. The length of the CDR3 is 15 residues.